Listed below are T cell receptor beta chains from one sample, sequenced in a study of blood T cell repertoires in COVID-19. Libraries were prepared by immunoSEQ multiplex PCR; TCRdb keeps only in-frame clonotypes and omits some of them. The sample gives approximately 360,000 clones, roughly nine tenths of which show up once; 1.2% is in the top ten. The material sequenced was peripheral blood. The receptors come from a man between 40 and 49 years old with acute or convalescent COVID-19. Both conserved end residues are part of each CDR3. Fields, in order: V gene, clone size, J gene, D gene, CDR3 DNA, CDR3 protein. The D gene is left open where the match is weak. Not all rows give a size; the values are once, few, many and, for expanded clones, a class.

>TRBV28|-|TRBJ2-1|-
TGTGCCAGCAGTTTATTCTTCGGAGGGATGGTGAATGAGCAGTTCTTC
CASSLFFGGMVNEQFF
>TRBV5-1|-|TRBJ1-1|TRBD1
TGCGCCAGCAGCCCGGGACAGGGGCTGGGTGAAGCTTTCTTT
CASSPGQGLGEAFF
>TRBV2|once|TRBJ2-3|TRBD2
TGTGCCAGCGGGAGACTAGCGGGGGAATATGATCGCACGCAGTATTTT
CASGRLAGEYDRTQYF
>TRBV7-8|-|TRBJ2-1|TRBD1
TGTGCCAGCAGCGGACAGGCCTCCTACAATGAGCAGTTCTTC
CASSGQASYNEQFF
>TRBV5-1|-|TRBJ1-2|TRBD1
TGCGCCAGCAGCCCTTTGACAGGGGTGTATGGCTACACCTTC
CASSPLTGVYGYTF
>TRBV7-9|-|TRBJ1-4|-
TGTGCCAGCAGCTTATTCCTGGGAGGTAATGAAAAACTGTTTTTT
CASSLFLGGNEKLFF
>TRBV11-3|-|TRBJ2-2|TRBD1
TGTGCCAGCAGCCCGAGGGACAGGGACACCGGGGAGCTGTTTTTT
CASSPRDRDTGELFF
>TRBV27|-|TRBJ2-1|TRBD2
TGTGCCAGCAACACCCGCGGGGGAAGCTACAATGAGCAGTTCTTC
CASNTRGGSYNEQFF
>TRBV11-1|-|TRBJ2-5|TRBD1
TGTGCCAGCAGCGACAGGACAGGGATGGGAGAGACCCAGTACTTC
CASSDRTGMGETQYF
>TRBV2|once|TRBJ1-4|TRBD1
TGTGCCGGTTGCCGACAGGGGAATGAAAAACTGTTTTTT
CAGCRQGNEKLFF
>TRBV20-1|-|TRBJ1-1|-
TGCAGTGCTACCCGACAGATTGAAGCTTTCTTT
CSATRQIEAFF
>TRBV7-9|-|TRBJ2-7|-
TGTGCCAGCAGCTTATCCCCGAGCTCCTACGAGCAGTACTTC
CASSLSPSSYEQYF
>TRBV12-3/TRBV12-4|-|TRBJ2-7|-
TGTGCCAGCAGTTTACAGGTGACCTACGAGCAGTACTTC
CASSLQVTYEQYF
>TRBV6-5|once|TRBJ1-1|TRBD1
TGTGCCAGCAGGGGACAGGGGGTTGAAGCTTTCTTT
CASRGQGVEAFF
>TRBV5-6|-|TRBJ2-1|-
TGTGCCAGCAGTTCGGGAGAATCCTACAATGAGCAGTTCTTC
CASSSGESYNEQFF
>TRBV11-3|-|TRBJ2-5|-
TGTGCCAGCAGCTTAGGACGGGGAGAGACCCAGTACTTC
CASSLGRGETQYF
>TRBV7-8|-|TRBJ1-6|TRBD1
TGTGCCAGCAGCTGGGGAACAGGGGGAACCTATAATTCACCCCTCCACTTT
CASSWGTGGTYNSPLHF
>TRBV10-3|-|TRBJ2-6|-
TGTGCCATCAGTCTAGGGGATGCTGGGGCCAACGTCCTGACTTTC
CAISLGDAGANVLTF
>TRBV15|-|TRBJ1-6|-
TGTGCCACCAGCAGAGATGGGGGGAATTCACCCCTCCACTTT
CATSRDGGNSPLHF
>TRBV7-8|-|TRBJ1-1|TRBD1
TGTGCCAGCAGTGCCGGGACAGGGGTGGTAGACACTGAAGCTTTCTTT
CASSAGTGVVDTEAFF
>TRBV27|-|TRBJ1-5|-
TGTGCCAGCAGTTTTTATTCGGGTTCGGGGCAGCCCCAGCATTTT
CASSFYSGSGQPQHF
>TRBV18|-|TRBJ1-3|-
TGTGCCAGCTCACCAATGGACTTAAGTACAGGAAACACCATATATTTT
CASSPMDLSTGNTIYF
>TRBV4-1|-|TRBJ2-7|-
TGCGCCAGCAGCCAAGCTACCCTGGGGGGCGAGCAGTACTTC
CASSQATLGGEQYF
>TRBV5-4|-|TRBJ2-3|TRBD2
TGTGCCAGCAGCTTAGGACTAGCGGGCCTCGGGGATACGCAGTATTTT
CASSLGLAGLGDTQYF
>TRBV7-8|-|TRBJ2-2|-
TGTGCCAGCAGCTTAGCGCCCAGGGTAAACACCGGGGAGCTGTTTTTT
CASSLAPRVNTGELFF
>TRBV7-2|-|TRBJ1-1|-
TGTGCCAGCACCTCCTCGGTGGGGGCGAACACTGAAGCTTTCTTT
CASTSSVGANTEAFF
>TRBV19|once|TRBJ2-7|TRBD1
TGTGCCAGTAGCTTCGAGGGGGCTGGTTACGAGCAGTACTTC
CASSFEGAGYEQYF
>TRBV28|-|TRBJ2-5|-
TGTGCCAGCAGTTTAAGCGGAAGCTGGGCGGAGACCCAGTACTTC
CASSLSGSWAETQYF
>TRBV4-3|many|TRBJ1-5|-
TGCGCCAGCAGCCAAGATATCGTCCGGGTTTGGAATCAGCCCCAGCATTTT
CASSQDIVRVWNQPQHF
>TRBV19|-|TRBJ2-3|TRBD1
TGTGCCAGTAGTAGCGCCGGGACAGGGGGCACAGATACGCAGTATTTT
CASSSAGTGGTDTQYF
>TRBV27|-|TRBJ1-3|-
TGTGCCAGCAGCCCCGCGTCTTACTCTGGAAACACCATATATTTT
CASSPASYSGNTIYF
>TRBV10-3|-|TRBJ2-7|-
TGTGCCATCATCGACGGGATTTCCTACGAGCAGTACTTC
CAIIDGISYEQYF
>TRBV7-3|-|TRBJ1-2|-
TGTGCCAGCAGCTTAAGCGGATCAGGGGCGAGGGGCTACACCTTC
CASSLSGSGARGYTF
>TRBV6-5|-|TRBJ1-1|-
TGTGCCAGCAGTTACGGAGGGGAGACCACTGAAGCTTTCTTT
CASSYGGETTEAFF
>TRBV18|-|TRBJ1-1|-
TGTGCCAGCTCACCCCTACAGGGGAACACTGAAGCTTTCTTT
CASSPLQGNTEAFF
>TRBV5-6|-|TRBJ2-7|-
TGTGCCAGCAGCTTGGTAGGAGCCCGAAACTACGAGCAGTACTTC
CASSLVGARNYEQYF
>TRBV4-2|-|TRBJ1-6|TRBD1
TGTGCCAGCAGCCAGATACCGGGACAGGGGAGTTCACCCCTCCACTTT
CASSQIPGQGSSPLHF
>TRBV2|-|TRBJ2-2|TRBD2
TGTGCCAGCAGCCGTAGCGGGACCGGGGAGCTGTTTTTT
CASSRSGTGELFF
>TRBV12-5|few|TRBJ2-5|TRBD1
TGTGCTAGTGGTTTGTCCTTGGGACAGCAAGAGACCCAGTACTTC
CASGLSLGQQETQYF
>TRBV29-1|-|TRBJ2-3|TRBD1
TGCAGCGTCGCCGCCTGGACAGGGGCTACAGATACGCAGTATTTT
CSVAAWTGATDTQYF
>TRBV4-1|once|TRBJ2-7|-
TGCGCCAGCAGCCAAGAAGCGGCAGGTGGCCGGGGTCAGTACTTC
CASSQEAAGGRGQYF
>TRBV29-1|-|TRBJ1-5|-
TGCAGCGTTACGACGCTAGATAGCAATCAGCCCCAGCATTTT
CSVTTLDSNQPQHF
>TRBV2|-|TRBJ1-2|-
TGTGCCAGCAGTGAAGTTCCCCGGGGGGCCGGAGGGTACTATGGCTACACCTTC
CASSEVPRGAGGYYGYTF
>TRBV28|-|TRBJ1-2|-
TGTGCCAGCAGTTTGGCCTCCTATGGCTACACCTTC
CASSLASYGYTF
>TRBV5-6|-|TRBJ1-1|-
TGTGCCAGCAGCCGTCCTAACAGCGGGCGGCAAGCTTTCTTT
CASSRPNSGRQAFF
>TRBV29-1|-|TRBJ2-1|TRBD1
TGCAGCCTGAAGGACAGGGGTTTCATCGGTGAGCAGTTCTTC
CSLKDRGFIGEQFF
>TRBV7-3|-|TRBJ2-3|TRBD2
TGTGCCAGCAGCCCCGGACTAGCGGGGGGGAGCACAGATACGCAGTATTTT
CASSPGLAGGSTDTQYF
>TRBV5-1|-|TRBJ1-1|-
TGCGCCAGCCATGACGAGGTTAACACTGAAGCTTTCTTT
CASHDEVNTEAFF
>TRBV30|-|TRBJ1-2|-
TGTGCCTGGAGCCGGGGGGCAGGAACAGTCGAGGGCTACACCTTC
CAWSRGAGTVEGYTF
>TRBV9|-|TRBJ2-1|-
TGTGCCAGCAGCTTAGGGGGAGACTCCTACAATGAGCAGTTCTTC
CASSLGGDSYNEQFF
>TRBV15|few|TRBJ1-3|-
TGTGCCACCGGATGGGGGGGGCCTGGAAACACCATATATTTT
CATGWGGPGNTIYF
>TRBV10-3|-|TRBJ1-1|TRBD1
TGTGCCATCCAAGGGACAGCGAACACTGAAGCTTTCTTT
CAIQGTANTEAFF
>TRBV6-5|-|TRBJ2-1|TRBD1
TGTGCCAGCAGACATGGGAAAGACAGGGGGTCGGAGTTCTTC
CASRHGKDRGSEFF
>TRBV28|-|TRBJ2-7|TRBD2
TGTGCCAGCAGTTTAGGGACTAGCGGAAACCCCTACGAGCAGTACTTC
CASSLGTSGNPYEQYF
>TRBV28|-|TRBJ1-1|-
TGTGCCAGCAGTCGGAGGACTGCTGAAGCTTTCTTT
CASSRRTAEAFF
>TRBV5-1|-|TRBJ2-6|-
TGCGCCAGCAGCCCAAAAGGCGGGGACTCTAGCTCTGGGGCCAACGTCCTGACTTTC
CASSPKGGDSSSGANVLTF
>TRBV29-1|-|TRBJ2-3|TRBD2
TGCAGCGTTGAAGGGGGCAGCGGGAAAACAGATACGCAGTATTTT
CSVEGGSGKTDTQYF
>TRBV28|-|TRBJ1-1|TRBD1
TGTGCCAGCAGTTTCACAGGGGAACCACTGAACACTGAAGCTTTCTTT
CASSFTGEPLNTEAFF